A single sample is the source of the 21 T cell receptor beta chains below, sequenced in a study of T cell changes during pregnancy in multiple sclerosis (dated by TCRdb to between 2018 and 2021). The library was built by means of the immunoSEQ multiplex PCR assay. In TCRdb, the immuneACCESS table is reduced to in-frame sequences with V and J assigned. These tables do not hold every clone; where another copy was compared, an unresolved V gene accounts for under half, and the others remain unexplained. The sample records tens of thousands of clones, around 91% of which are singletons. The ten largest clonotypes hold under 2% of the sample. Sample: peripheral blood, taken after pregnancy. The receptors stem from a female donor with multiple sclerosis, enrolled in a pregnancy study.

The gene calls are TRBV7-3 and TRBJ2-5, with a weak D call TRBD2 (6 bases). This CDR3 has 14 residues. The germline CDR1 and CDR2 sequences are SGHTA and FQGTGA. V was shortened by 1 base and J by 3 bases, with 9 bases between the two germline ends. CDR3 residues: CASSLMPSEETQYF. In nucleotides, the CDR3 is TGTGCCAGCAGCTTAATGCCTAGCGAAGAGACCCAGTACTTC.

The CDR3 sequence: CASSALTVTDTQYF. CDR3 coding DNA: TGTGCCAGCAGTGCCCTGACAGTTACAGATACGCAGTATTTT. V and J are TRBV6-1 and TRBJ2-3, with a weak D call TRBD1 (5 bases). V lost 4 bases, J lost 3 bases, and 11 bases lay in between. The CDR3 runs to 14 residues. Germline CDR1 reads MNHNS; CDR2 reads SASEGT.

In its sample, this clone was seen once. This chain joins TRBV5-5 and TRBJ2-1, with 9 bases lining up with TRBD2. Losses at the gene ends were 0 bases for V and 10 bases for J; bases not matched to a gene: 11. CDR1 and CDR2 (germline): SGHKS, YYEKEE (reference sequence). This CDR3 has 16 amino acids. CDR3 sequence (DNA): TGTGCCAGCAGCTTGGAGGGGCGGGGGGGCTTAGAGGAGCAGTTCTTC. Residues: CASSLEGRGGLEEQFF.

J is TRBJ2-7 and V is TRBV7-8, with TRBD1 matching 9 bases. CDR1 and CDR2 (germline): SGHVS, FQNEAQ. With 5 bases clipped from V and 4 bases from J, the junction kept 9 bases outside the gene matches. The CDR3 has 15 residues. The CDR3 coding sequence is TGTGCCAGCAGCCCCCGGGACAGGGTTCCATACGAGCAGTACTTC. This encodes CASSPRDRVPYEQYF.

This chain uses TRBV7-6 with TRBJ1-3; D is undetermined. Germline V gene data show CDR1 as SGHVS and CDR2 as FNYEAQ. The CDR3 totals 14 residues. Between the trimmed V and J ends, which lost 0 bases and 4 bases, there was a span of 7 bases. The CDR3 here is CASSLATAGNTIYF. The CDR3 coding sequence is TGTGCCAGCAGCTTAGCAACAGCAGGAAACACCATATATTTT.

This CDR3 is CASSRAAGVTDTQYF. In DNA form, the CDR3 reads TGCGCCAGCAGCAGGGCGGCGGGGGTCACAGATACGCAGTATTTT. The V call is TRBV5-1, the J call TRBJ2-3; 7 nucleotides align to TRBD2. In germline, CDR1 is SGHRS, CDR2 YFSETQ. V gave up 4 bases and J gave up 2 bases; unmatched junction bases: 7. This CDR3 is built from 15 residues.

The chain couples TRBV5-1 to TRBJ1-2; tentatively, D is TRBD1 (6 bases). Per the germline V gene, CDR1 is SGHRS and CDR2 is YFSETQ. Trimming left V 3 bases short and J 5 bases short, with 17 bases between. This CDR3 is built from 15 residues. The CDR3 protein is CASSSSRQDGYGYTF. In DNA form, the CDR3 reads TGCGCCAGCAGCTCCTCCCGACAGGACGGGTATGGCTACACCTTC.

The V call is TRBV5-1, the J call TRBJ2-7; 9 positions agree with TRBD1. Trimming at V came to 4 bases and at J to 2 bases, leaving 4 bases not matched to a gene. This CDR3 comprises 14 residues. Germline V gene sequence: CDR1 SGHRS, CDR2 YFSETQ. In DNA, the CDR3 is TGCGCCAGCAGCACAACAGGGGGCGCCTACGAGCAGTACTTC. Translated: CASSTTGGAYEQYF.

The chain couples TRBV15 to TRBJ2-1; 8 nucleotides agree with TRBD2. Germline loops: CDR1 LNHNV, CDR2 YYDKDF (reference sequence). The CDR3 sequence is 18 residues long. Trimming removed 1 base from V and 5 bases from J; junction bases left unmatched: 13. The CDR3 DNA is TGTGCCACCAGCAGAGGGGTGGGCGGGGGGCCCCCCCACAATGAGCAGTTCTTC. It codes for CATSRGVGGGPPHNEQFF. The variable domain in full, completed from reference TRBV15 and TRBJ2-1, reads DAMVIQNPRYQVTQFGKPVTLSCSQTLNHNVMYWYQQKSSQAPKLLFHYYDKDFNNEADTPDNFQSRRPNTSFCFLDIRSPGLGDTAMYLCATSRGVGGGPPHNEQFFGPGTRLTVL.

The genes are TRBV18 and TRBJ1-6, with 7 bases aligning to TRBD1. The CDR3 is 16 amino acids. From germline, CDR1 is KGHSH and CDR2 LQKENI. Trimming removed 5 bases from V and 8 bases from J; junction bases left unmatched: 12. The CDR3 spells CASSTSYRGWYSPLHF. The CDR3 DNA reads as TGTGCCAGCTCAACATCTTACAGGGGTTGGTATTCACCCCTCCACTTT.

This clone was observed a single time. The DNA for the CDR3 is TGTGCCAGCAGCCAAGACTCCCAAAGCTACTTTAAACTGTTTTTT. It is translated as CASSQDSQSYFKLFF. The V gene is TRBV14, the J gene TRBJ1-4; the D is unclear. CDR1 and CDR2 from the germline V gene are SGHDN and FVKESK. Trimming left V 0 bases short and J 11 bases short, with 16 bases between. The CDR3 runs 15 residues.

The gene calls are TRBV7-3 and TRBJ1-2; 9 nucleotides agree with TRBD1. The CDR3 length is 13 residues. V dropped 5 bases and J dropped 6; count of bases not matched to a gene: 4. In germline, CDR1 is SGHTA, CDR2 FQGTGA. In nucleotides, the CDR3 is TGTGCCAGCAGCACCCGGACAGGGGATGGCTACACCTTC. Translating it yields CASSTRTGDGYTF.

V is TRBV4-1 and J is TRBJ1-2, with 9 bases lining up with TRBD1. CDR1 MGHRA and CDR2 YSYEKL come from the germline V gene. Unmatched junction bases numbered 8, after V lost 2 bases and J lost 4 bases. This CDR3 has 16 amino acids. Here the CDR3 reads CASSQPRTGAGYGYTF. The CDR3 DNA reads TGCGCCAGCAGCCAACCCCGGACAGGGGCCGGCTATGGCTACACCTTC.

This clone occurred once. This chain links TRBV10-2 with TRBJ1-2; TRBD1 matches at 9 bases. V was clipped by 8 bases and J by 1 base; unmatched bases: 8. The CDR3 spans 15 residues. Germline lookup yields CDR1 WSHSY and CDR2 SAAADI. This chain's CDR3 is CASGDREPFNYGYTF. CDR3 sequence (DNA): TGCGCCAGCGGGGACAGGGAACCATTTAACTATGGCTACACCTTC.

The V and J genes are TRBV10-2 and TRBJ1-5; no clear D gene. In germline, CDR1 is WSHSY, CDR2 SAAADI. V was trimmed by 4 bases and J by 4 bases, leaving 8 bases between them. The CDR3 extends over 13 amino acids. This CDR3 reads CASSGDLNQPQHF. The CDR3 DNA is TGCGCCAGCAGTGGCGATCTAAATCAGCCCCAGCATTTT.

This chain's CDR3 is CASSLGRAWDSPLHF. CDR3 sequence (DNA): TGTGCCAGCAGCTTAGGGAGGGCCTGGGACTCACCCCTCCACTTT. The chain couples TRBV7-3 to TRBJ1-6; D may be TRBD1 (5 bases). Trimming cost V 2 bases and J 10 bases, with 15 bases left between them. Germline V gene lookup returns CDR1 SGHTA and CDR2 FQGTGA. This CDR3 spans 15 amino acids.

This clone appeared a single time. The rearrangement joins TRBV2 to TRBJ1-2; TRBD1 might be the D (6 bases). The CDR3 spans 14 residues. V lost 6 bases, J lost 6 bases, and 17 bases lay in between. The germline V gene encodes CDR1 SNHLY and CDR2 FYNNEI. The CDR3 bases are TGTGCCAGCAGCCGTCACAGGGAGAACGATGGCTACACCTTC. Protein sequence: CASSRHRENDGYTF. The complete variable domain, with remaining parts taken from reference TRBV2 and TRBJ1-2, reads EPEVTQTPSHQVTQMGQEVILRCVPISNHLYFYWYRQILGQKVEFLVSFYNNEISEKSEIFDDQFSVERPDGSNFTLKIRSTKLEDSAMYFCASSRHRENDGYTFGSGTRLTVV.

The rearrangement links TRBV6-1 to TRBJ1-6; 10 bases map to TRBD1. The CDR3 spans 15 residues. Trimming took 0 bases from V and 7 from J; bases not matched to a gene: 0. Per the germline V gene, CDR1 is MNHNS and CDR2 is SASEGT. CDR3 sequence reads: CASSEAGQGNSPLHF. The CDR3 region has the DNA TGTGCCAGCAGTGAAGCGGGACAGGGGAATTCACCCCTCCACTTT.

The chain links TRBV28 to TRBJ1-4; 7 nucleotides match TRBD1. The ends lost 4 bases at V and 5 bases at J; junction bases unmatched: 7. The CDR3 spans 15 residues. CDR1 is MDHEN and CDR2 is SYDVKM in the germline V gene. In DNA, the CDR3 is TGTGCCAGCAGTTATGCCGGGACAGCCAATGAAAAACTGTTTTTT. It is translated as CASSYAGTANEKLFF.

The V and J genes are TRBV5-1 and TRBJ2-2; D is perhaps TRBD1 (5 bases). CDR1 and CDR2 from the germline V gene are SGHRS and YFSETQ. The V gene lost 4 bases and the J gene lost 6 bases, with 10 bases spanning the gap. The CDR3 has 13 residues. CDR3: CASSNQGSGELFF. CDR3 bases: TGCGCCAGCAGCAACCAGGGTTCCGGGGAGCTGTTTTTT.

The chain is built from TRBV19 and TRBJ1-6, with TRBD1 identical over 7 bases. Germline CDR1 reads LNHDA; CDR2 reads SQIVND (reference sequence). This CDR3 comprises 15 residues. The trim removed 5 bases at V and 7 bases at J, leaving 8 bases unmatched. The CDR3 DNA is TGTGCCAGTAGTGCTCCGGGACAGATAAATTCACCCCTCCACTTT. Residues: CASSAPGQINSPLHF.